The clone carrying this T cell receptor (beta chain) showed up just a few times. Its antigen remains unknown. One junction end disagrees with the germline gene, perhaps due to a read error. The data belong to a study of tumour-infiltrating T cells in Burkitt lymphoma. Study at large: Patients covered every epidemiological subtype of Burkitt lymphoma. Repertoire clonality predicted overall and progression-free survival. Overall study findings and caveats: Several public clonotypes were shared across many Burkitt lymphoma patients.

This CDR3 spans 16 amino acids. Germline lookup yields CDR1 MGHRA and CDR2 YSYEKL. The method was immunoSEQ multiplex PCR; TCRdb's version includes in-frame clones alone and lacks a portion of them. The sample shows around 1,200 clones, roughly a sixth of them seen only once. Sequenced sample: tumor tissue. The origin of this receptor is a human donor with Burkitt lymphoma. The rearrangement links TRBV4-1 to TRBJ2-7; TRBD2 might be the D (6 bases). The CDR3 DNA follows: TGCGTCAGCAGCCAAGTCTTTCGGGGGAGTGGAGACGAGCAGTACTTC. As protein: CVSSQVFRGSGDEQYF.